This TCR beta chain was observed in a study of OX40 agonist ivuxolimab in advanced cancers. Turning to the study itself: Six ivuxolimab dose levels, 0.01 to 10 mg/kg, were given intravenously every 2 weeks. Dose-escalation patients had hepatocellular carcinoma, melanoma, renal cell or head and neck cancer. Three patients, one with hepatocellular carcinoma and two with cutaneous melanoma, responded partially. The study, taken as a whole, reports: Low clonal expansion, among the lowest seen, marked partial responders at 0.1-3.0 mg/kg.

Of note for this clone: Its antigen is undetermined.

Trimming removed 5 bases at V and 6 bases at J, with 19 bases between. The V gene's germline CDR1 is SEHNR and CDR2 FQNEAQ (reference sequence). The CDR3 covers 15 residues. Measured with immunoSEQ multiplex PCR; TCRdb has only the in-frame clones, and not every one. Here the sample spans about 110,000 clones, roughly nine tenths being singletons. The origin of this receptor is an adult with an advanced solid tumor such as melanoma, head and neck, liver or kidney cancer. The chain is built from TRBV7-9 and TRBJ1-2; D not resolved. Source: CD4+ or CD8+ T cells sorted from blood, taken in a trial of the OX40 agonist ivuxolimab. The CDR3 here is CASSTSSRVVDGYTF. The CDR3 bases are TGTGCCAGCAGCACAAGTAGCCGTGTCGTCGATGGCTACACCTTC.